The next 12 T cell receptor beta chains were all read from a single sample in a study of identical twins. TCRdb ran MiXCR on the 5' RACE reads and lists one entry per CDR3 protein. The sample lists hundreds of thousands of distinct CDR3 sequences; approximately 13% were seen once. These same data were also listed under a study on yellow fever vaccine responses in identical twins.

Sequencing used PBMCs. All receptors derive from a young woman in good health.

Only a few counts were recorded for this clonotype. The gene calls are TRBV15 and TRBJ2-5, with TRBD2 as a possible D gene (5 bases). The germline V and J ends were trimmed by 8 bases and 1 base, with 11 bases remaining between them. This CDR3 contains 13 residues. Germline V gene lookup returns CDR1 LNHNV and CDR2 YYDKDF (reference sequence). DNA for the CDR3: TGTGCCACCGAGCGCAGCGGCCAAGAGACCCAGTACTTC. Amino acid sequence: CATERSGQETQYF.

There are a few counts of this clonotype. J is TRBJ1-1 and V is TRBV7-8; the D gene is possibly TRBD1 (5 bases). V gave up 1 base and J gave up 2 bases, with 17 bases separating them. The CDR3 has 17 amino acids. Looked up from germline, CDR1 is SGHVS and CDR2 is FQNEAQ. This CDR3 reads CASSLEYWGQSNTEAFF. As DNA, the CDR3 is TGTGCCAGCAGCTTAGAGTATTGGGGCCAGTCTAACACTGAAGCTTTCTTT.

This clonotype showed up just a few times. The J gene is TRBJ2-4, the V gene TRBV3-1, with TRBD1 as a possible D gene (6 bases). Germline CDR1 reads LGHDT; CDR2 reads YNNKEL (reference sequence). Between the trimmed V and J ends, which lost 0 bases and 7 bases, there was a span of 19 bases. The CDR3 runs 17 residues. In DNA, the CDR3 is TGTGCCAGCAGCCAAGACACCCCGTGGGGGCCTGGGAACATTCAGTACTTC. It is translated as CASSQDTPWGPGNIQYF.

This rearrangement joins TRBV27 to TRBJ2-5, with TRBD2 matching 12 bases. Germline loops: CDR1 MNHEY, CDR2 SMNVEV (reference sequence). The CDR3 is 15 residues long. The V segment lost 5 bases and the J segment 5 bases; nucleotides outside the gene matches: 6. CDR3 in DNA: TGTGCCAGCAGTCCCAGAGGGACTAGCGGGGAGACCCAGTACTTC. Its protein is CASSPRGTSGETQYF.

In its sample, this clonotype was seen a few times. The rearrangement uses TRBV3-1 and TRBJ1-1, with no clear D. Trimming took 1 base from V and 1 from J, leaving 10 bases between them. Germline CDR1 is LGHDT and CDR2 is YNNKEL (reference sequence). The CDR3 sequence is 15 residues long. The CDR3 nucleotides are TGTGCCAGCAGCCAAGGGGTAGGACCGAACACTGAAGCTTTCTTT. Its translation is CASSQGVGPNTEAFF.

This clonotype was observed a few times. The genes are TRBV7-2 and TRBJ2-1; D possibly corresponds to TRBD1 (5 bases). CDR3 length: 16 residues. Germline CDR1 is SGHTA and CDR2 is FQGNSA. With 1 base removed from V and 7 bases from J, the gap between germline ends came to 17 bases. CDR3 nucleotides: TGTGCCAGCAGCTTAGATACGGGCAGGGCCCGAAATGAGCAGTTCTTC. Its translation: CASSLDTGRARNEQFF.

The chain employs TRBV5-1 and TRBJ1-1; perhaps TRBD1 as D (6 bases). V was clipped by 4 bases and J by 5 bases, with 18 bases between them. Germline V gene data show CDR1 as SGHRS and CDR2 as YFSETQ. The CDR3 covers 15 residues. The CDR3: CASSRVGGATTEAFF. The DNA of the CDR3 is TGCGCCAGCAGCCGGGTCGGGGGGGCGACGACTGAAGCTTTCTTT. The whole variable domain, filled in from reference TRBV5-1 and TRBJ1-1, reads KAGVTQTPRYLIKTRGQQVTLSCSPISGHRSVSWYQQTPGQGLQFLFEYFSETQRNKGNFPGRFSGRQFSNSRSEMNVSTLELGDSALYLCASSRVGGATTEAFFGQGTRLTVV.

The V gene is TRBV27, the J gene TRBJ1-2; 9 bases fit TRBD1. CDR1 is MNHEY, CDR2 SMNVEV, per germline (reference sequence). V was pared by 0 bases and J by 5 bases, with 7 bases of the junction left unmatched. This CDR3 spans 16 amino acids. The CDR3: CASSLSTPTGGYGYTF. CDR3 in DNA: TGTGCCAGCAGTTTATCGACGCCGACAGGGGGGTATGGCTACACCTTC.

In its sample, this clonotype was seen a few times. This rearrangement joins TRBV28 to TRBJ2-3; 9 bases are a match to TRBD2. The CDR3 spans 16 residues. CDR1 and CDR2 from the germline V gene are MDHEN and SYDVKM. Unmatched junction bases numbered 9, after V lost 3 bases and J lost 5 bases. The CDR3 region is CASSFSLAGAVDTQYF. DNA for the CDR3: TGTGCCAGCAGTTTTTCTTTAGCGGGAGCGGTAGATACGCAGTATTTT. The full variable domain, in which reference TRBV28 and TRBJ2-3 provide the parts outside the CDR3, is DVKVTQSSRYLVKRTGEKVFLECVQDMDHENMFWYRQDPGLGLRLIYFSYDVKMKEKGDIPEGYSVSREKKERFSLILESASTNQTSMYLCASSFSLAGAVDTQYFGPGTRLTVL.

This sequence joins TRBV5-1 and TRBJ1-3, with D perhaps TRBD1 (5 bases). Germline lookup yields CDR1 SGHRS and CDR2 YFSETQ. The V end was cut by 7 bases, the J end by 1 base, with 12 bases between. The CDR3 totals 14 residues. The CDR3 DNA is TGCGCCAGCTCTGGGACGGAATCTGGAAACACCATATATTTT. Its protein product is CASSGTESGNTIYF.

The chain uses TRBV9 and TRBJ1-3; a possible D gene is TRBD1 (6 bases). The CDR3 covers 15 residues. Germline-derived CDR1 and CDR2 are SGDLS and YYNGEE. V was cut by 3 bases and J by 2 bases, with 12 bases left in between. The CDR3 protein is CASSEAGGTGNTIYF. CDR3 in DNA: TGTGCCAGCAGCGAGGCCGGGGGCACTGGAAACACCATATATTTT.

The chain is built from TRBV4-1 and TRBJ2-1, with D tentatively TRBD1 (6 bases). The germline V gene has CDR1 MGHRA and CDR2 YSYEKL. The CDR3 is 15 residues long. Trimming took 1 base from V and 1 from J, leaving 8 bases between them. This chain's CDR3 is CASSQAGASYNEQFF. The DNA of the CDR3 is TGCGCCAGCAGCCAAGCAGGGGCATCCTACAATGAGCAGTTCTTC.